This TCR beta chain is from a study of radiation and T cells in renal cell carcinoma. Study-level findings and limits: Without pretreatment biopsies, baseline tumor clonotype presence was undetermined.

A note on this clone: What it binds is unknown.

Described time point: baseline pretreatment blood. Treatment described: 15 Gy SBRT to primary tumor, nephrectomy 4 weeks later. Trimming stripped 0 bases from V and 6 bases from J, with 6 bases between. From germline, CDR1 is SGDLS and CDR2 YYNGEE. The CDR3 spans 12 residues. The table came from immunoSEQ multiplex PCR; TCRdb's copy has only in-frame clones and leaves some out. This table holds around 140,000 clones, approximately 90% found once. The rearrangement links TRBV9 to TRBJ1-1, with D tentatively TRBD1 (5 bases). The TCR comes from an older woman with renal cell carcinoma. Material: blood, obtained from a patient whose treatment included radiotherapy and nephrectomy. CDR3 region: CASSVGGAEAFF. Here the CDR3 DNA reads TGTGCCAGCAGCGTAGGGGGGGCTGAAGCTTTCTTT.